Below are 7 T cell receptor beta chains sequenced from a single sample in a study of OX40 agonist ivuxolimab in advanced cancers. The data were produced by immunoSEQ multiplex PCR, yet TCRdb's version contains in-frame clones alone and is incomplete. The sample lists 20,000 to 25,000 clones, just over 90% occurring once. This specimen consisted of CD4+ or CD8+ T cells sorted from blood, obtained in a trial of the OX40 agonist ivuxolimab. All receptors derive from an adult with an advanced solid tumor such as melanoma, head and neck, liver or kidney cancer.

The CDR3 DNA is TGCGCCAGCAGCGGGGGACAGGGGAACTATGGCTACACCTTC. Its translation is CASSGGQGNYGYTF. The J gene is TRBJ1-2, the V gene TRBV5-1; 10 nucleotides match TRBD1. This CDR3 is built from 14 residues. V gave up 4 bases and J gave up 2 bases; unmatched junction bases: 2. CDR1 and CDR2 (germline): SGHRS, YFSETQ.

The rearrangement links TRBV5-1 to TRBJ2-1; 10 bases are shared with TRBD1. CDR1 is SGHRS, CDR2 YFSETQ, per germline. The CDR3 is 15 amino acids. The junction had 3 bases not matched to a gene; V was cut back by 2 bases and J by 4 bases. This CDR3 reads CASSFGQGVYNEQFF. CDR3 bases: TGCGCCAGCAGCTTCGGACAGGGGGTTTACAATGAGCAGTTCTTC.

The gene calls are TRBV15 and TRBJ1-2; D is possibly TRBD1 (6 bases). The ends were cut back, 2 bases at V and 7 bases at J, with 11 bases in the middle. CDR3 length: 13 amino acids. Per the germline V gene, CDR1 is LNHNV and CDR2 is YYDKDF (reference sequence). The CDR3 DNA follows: TGTGCCACCAGCAGACTTAACAGGGTTGGCTACACCTTC. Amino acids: CATSRLNRVGYTF.

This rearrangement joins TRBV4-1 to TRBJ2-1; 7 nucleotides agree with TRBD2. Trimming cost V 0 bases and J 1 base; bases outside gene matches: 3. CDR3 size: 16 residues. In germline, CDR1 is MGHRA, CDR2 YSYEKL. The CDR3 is CASSQDGGGSYNEQFF. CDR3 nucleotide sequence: TGCGCCAGCAGCCAAGATGGCGGGGGATCCTACAATGAGCAGTTCTTC.

The DNA of the CDR3 is TGTGCCAGTAGTCATATTACAGGCTACGAGCAGTACTTC. It encodes CASSHITGYEQYF. The gene calls are TRBV19 and TRBJ2-7; D possibly corresponds to TRBD1 (5 bases). The CDR3 consists of 13 residues. The V end was cut by 5 bases, the J end by 3 bases, with 11 bases between. Germline assignment: CDR1 LNHDA and CDR2 SQIVND (reference sequence).

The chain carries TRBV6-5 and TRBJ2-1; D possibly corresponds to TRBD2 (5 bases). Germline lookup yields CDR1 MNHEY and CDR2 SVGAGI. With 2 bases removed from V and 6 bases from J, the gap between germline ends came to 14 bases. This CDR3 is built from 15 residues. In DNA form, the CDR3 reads TGTGCCAGCAGTTACCTAAGAAGAGGGTTCAATGAGCAGTTCTTC. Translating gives CASSYLRRGFNEQFF.

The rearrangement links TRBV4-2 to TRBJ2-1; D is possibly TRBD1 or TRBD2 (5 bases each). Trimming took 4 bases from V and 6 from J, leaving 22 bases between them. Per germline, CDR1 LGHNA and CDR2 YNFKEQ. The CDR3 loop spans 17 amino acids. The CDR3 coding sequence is TGTGCCAGCAGCCCACCTGAGGGTTCAGGGCGCGGCAATGAGCAGTTCTTC. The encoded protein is CASSPPEGSGRGNEQFF.